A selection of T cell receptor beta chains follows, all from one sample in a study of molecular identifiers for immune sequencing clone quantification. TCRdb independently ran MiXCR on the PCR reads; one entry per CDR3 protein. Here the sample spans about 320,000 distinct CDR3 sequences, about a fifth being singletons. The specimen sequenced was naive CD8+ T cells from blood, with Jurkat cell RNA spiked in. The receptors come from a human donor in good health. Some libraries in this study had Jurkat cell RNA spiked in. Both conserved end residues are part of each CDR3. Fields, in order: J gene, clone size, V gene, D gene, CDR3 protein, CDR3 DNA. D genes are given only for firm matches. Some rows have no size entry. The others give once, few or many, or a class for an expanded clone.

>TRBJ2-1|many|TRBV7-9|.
CASSPPTGFTYNEQFF
TGTGCCAGCAGCCCGCCGACAGGTTTCACCTACAATGAGCAGTTCTTC
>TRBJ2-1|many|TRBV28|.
CASRVSYNEQFF
TGTGCCAGCCGCGTCTCCTACAATGAGCAGTTCTTC
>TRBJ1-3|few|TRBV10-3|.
CATNGQPSGNTIYF
TGTGCCACCAATGGACAGCCCTCTGGAAACACCATATATTTT
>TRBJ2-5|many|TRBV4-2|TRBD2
CASSRSSGNQETQYF
TGTGCCAGCAGCCGCTCTAGCGGGAACCAAGAGACCCAGTACTTC
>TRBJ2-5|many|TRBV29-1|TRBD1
CSVEQTGEQETQYF
TGCAGCGTTGAACAGACAGGGGAACAAGAGACCCAGTACTTC
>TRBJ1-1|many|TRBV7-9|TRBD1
CASTTGAVTEAFF
TGTGCCAGCACCACAGGGGCAGTCACTGAAGCTTTCTTT
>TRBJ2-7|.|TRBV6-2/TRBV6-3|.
CAGRSPGSGLTFSYEQYF
TGTGCCGGCAGAAGCCCAGGGTCCGGACTAACCTTTTCCTACGAGCAGTACTTC
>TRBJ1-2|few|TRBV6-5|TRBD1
CASSYSAGGSYGYTF
TGTGCCAGCAGTTACTCGGCAGGGGGAAGCTATGGCTACACCTTC
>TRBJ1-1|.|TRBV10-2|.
CASSERVVGGYTEALF
TGCGCCAGCAGTGAGAGAGTGGTGGGAGGATACACTGAAGCTCTCTTT
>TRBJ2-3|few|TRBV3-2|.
CASSQALARDTDTQYF
TGTGCCAGCAGCCAAGCGCTAGCGCGAGACACAGATACGCAGTATTTT
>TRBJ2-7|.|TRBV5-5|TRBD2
CASSLSGGAYEQCF
TGTGCCAGCAGCTTAAGCGGGGGGGCGTACGAGCAGTGCTTC
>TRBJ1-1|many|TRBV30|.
CAWSVIPNTEAFF
TGTGCCTGGAGTGTAATACCGAACACTGAAGCTTTCTTT
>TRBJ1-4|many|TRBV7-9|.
CATSKLGKEKLFF
TGTGCCACCTCAAAACTTGGCAAAGAAAAACTGTTTTTT
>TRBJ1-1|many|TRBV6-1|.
CATILRNTEAFF
TGTGCCACTATCCTGCGGAACACTGAAGCTTTCTTT
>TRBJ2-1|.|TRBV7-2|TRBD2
CASSWGGLAGSHEQFF
TGTGCCAGCAGCTGGGGTGGGCTAGCGGGATCCCATGAGCAGTTCTTC
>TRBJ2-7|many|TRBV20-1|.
CSAVDGTYEQYF
TGCAGTGCCGTGGACGGAACCTACGAGCAGTACTTC
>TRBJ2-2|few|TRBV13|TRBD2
CANRGLAGDGGTGELFF
TGTGCCAACAGAGGACTAGCGGGAGACGGAGGCACCGGGGAGCTGTTTTTT
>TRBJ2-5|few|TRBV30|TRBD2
CAWSVSLLGTSGGAETQYF
TGTGCCTGGAGTGTCTCCTTATTAGGGACTAGCGGGGGAGCAGAGACCCAGTACTTC
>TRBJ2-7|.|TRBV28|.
CASSPGRGGGYEQYF
TGTGCCAGCAGTCCGGGTCGTGGTGGTGGCTACGAGCAGTACTTC
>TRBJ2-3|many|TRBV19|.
CASSIGVSTDTQYF
TGTGCCAGTAGTATAGGGGTGTCCACAGATACGCAGTATTTT
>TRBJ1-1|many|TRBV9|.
CASSTGQMNTEAFF
TGTGCCAGCAGCACCGGACAGATGAACACTGAAGCTTTCTTT
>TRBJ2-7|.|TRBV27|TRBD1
CASSFSGTGGYEQYF
TGTGCCAGCAGTTTCTCTGGGACAGGGGGCTACGAGCAGTACTTC
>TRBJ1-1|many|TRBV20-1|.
CSATPAGNDAEAFF
TGCAGTGCTACTCCAGCAGGGAATGACGCTGAAGCTTTCTTT
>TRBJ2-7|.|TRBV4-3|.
CASSPTLTNFYEQYF
TGCGCCAGCAGCCCGACTCTTACTAATTTCTACGAGCAGTACTTC
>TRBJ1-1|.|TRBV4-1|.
CASSPTRTGGAFF
TGCGCCAGCAGCCCCACTCGTACAGGCGGAGCTTTCTTT
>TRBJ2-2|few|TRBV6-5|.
CASSYSRGAGGELFF
TGTGCCAGCAGTTACTCAAGGGGGGCGGGCGGGGAGCTGTTTTTT
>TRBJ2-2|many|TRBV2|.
CASSPFIGRNTGELFF
TGTGCCAGCAGTCCCTTCATAGGTCGCAACACCGGGGAGCTGTTTTTT
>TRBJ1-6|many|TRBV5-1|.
CASSPDLSYNSPLHF
TGCGCCAGCAGCCCTGACCTCTCCTATAATTCACCCCTCCACTTT
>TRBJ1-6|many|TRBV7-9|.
CASSITGYEVGSPLHF
TGTGCCAGCAGCATTACGGGGTACGAAGTGGGTTCACCCCTCCACTTT
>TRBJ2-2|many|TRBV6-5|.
CASSYSGQPNTGELFF
TGTGCCAGCAGTTACTCCGGTCAGCCGAACACCGGGGAGCTGTTTTTT
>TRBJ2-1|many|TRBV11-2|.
CASSLAYGVTYNEQFF
TGTGCCAGCAGCTTAGCTTATGGGGTCACCTACAATGAGCAGTTCTTC
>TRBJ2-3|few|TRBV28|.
CASSLSVTESTDTQYF
TGTGCCAGCAGTTTATCCGTGACAGAGAGCACAGATACGCAGTATTTT
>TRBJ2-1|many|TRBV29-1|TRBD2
CSVEASGTPFLVNEQFF
TGCAGCGTTGAGGCTAGCGGGACGCCGTTCCTGGTCAATGAGCAGTTCTTC
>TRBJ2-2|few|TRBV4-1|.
CASSQITFQRAGELFF
TGCGCCAGCAGCCAAATAACCTTCCAAAGGGCCGGGGAGCTGTTTTTT
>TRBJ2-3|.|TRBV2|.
CASSDWDFSHKGDTQYF
TGTGCCAGCAGCGACTGGGATTTCAGCCATAAGGGAGATACGCAGTATTTT
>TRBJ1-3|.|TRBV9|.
CAGSPLDTYSGNTIYF
TGTGCCGGCAGCCCCCTGGACACGTACTCTGGAAACACCATATATTTT
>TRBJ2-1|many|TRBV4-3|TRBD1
CASSQVGTGIVEQFF
TGCGCCAGCAGCCAAGTTGGGACAGGGATTGTTGAGCAGTTCTTC
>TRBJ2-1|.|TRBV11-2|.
CASSSESLGYNEQFF
TGTGCCAGCAGCTCCGAGAGCCTGGGCTACAATGAGCAGTTCTTC
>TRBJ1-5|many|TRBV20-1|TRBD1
CSAHLPGTGVDQPQHF
TGCAGTGCTCACCTCCCAGGGACAGGGGTTGATCAGCCCCAGCATTTT
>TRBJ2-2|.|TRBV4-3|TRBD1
CASSQDRTTGMNTGELFF
TGCGCCAGCAGCCAAGATAGGACGACAGGGATGAACACCGGGGAGCTGTTTTTT
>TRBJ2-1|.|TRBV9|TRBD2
CASSAVAGPHSEQFF
TGTGCCAGCAGCGCAGTAGCGGGACCCCACAGTGAGCAGTTCTTC
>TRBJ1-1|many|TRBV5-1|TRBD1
CASSLVTGVNTEAFF
TGCGCCAGCAGCTTGGTGACAGGGGTGAACACTGAAGCTTTCTTT
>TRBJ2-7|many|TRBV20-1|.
CSARVRGDYEQYF
TGCAGTGCTAGAGTTCGAGGTGACTACGAGCAGTACTTC
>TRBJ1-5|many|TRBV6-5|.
CASSSMGGGPYSNQPQHF
TGTGCCAGCAGTTCAATGGGGGGGGGCCCTTATAGCAATCAGCCCCAGCATTTT
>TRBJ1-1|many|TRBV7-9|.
CASSFPSDTEAFF
TGTGCCAGCAGCTTTCCCAGTGACACTGAAGCTTTCTTT
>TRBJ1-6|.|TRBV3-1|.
CASSQTEPRMDPPLHF
TGTGCCAGCAGCCAAACAGAACCTAGGATGGATCCACCCCTCCACTTT
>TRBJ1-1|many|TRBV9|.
CASSVVGDPDTEAFF
TGTGCCAGCAGCGTAGTAGGCGACCCTGACACTGAAGCTTTCTTT
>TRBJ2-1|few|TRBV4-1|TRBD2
CASSQASGGANEQFF
TGCGCCAGCAGCCAAGCTAGCGGGGGGGCAAATGAGCAGTTCTTC
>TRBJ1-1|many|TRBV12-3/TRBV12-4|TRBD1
CASRIQGGRTEAFF
TGTGCCAGCAGAATACAGGGGGGTCGCACTGAAGCTTTCTTT
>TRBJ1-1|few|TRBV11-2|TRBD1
CASSPDRDLWYTEAFF
TGTGCCAGCAGCCCGGACAGGGATCTTTGGTACACTGAAGCTTTCTTT
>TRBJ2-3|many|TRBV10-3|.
CAISELLASTQYF
TGTGCCATCAGTGAGCTTCTAGCGAGTACGCAGTATTTT
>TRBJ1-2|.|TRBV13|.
CASSLAGAGYGYTF
TGTGCCAGCAGCTTGGCAGGGGCAGGCTATGGCTACACCTTC
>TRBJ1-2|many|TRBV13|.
CASASHKEVYGYTF
TGTGCCAGCGCTTCTCATAAGGAAGTATATGGCTACACCTTC
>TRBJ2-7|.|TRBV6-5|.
CASSYSARDRGPYEQYF
TGTGCCAGCAGTTACTCAGCCCGGGACCGGGGGCCCTACGAGCAGTACTTC